This record looks at one T cell receptor (beta chain) sequence and its context. Its target antigen remains unknown. No base quality values were provided; no much bigger clone lies one nucleotide off. Other nucleotide sequences in the sample specify the same CDR3. This sample was taken from a study of shared clonotypes between healthy human individuals (dated by TCRdb to 2018 to 2021). Study-wide context: The cohort comprised a couple of women and a few men aged 18 to 49 years. For each donor, three plates each were used for CD4 naive and CD4 memory, two plates were used for CD8 naive, and one plate was used for CD8 memory. The study deeply sequenced blood TCR repertoires of about 5 healthy adults to estimate repertoire size and the extent of clonotype sharing between individuals. To increase sequencing depth and limit assay-specific biases, different laboratories used diverse techniques to prepare libraries and sequence TCR repertoires. Each donor's leukapheresis produced roughly between roughly 0.94 and 9.5 billion PBMCs.

Using the deep immunoSEQ assay, multiplex PCR amplified TCR CDR3 regions from genomic DNA. Genomic DNA extracted from each cell subset was distributed evenly over all wells of several immunoSEQ 96-well plates, and each plate served as one replicate. Each replicate PCR for sorted subsets received about 210 ng genomic DNA, equal to some 32,000 T cell genomes. Purified libraries were quantified with a Qubit 3.0 fluorometer, sized on a Bioanalyzer 2100, and re-quantified with the KAPA Library Quantification kit. Each immunoSEQ 96-well plate was sequenced on its own single-read 150-cycle Illumina NextSeq 550 flow cell. The authors' analysis ran thus. Because only junctional sequences without quality scores were contained in the immunoSEQ output, filtering matching that applied to full-length reads could not be performed. To assign V/J genes and CDR3, sequences were annotated against IMGT germline references using PyIR, a Python wrapper for IgBLAST v1.9. Any read was removed if the V/J assignment was weak (E-value above 1e-6), the CDR3 was missing, or the read contained stop codons, out-of-frame junctions, or ambiguous translated residues. V3J clonotypes were defined by identical inferred V gene, J gene, and CDR3 amino acid sequence. The percentage overlap between two repertoires was calculated by dividing the number of shared unique clonotypes by the size of the smaller repertoire. Three approaches were used to assess repertoire richness: RTK rarefaction, the Chao1 estimator, and Recon v2.1 estimates of unobserved clonotypes. Generation probabilities for all TCRbeta clonotypes obtained by the gDNA method from four donors were computed using OLGA. TCRdb's version of the immuneACCESS table is confined to in-frame rearrangements and falls short of the full clone set. An unresolved V gene accounts for under half of the shortfall where checked; the remainder is of unknown origin. Clone size and the V and J calls come from that table; the DNA yielded D and trimming. Counted in this sample were under 1 million clones; 80% to 95% of them appeared once. The ten biggest clones cover less than 25% of the sample.

CD8 naive samples were CD45RO-negative cells positively selected for CCR7, giving a CD45RA+CCR7+ population that excluded TemRA cells. The donors were healthy, HIV-negative adults with no recently reported acute infections or vaccinations. Every donor was a Caucasian adult living in Nashville, Tennessee, USA. Blood was obtained by leukapheresis, after which PBMCs were separated by Ficoll-Histopaque density gradient centrifugation and cryopreserved in liquid nitrogen vapor phase. Purity and quantity of every magnetically sorted T cell population were checked by analytical flow cytometry. Genomic DNA was isolated from each sorted fraction and quantified by UV absorbance on a Nanodrop 2000c. The CDR3 goes from the cysteine to the phenylalanine over 14 residues. The only DNA kept is the CDR3, 42 bases in frame from the first base. V sheds 1 base and J sheds 6 bases, leaving 10 bases between their ends. CDR1 and CDR2 are read off the germline V gene (reference sequence) as SEHNR and FQNEAQ.

Broad study findings and their caveats: Larger estimated clonotype richness was generally found for naive subsets than for memory subsets. Rarefaction of sorted-subset datasets indicated incomplete sequencing despite the large sequencing depth. Compared with non-shared clonotypes, the clonotypes found in all four sorted-subset donors had higher generation probabilities. Because the study included only a small number of donors, the genetic and exposure-history diversity represented was limited. Sampling was restricted to blood, and TCR repertoires in tissues likely differ from the TCR repertoires found in blood. Based on pairwise subsampling, the degree of clonotype sharing among donors was expected to be affected by sequencing depth. Roughly 5.2% of naive CD4, 3.5% of naive CD8, 2.3% of memory CD4, and 0.4% of memory CD8 clonotypes were shared across several donors.

This TCR came from a man aged 25-45 years in good health. This chain joins TRBV7-9 to TRBJ1-5; the D gene is possibly TRBD1, with 5 bases matching. The specimen sequenced was naive CD8+ T cells sorted from blood. Per the publication, the cell subset or site label means: CD45RA+CCR7+. The DNA is as follows: TGTGCCAGCAGCTTAGGGGGCGGGGGTCAGCCCCAGCATTTT. It is translated as CASSLGGGGQPQHF.